These 25 T cell receptor beta chains originate from one sample sequenced in a study of T cells in Graves' hyperthyroidism and ophthalmopathy. RNA transcripts gave rise to amplified TCR beta CDR3 regions. First-round RT-PCR with HTBI primers amplified the TCR CDR3 region. In TCRdb, the multiplex PCR reads were re-called with MiXCR into one record per CDR3 protein. The sample carries a few hundred thousand distinct CDR3 sequences, around 46% recorded once. The sequencing sample was made of peripheral blood or thyroid tissue (not recorded which). These receptors all come from a woman under 30 with Graves' hyperthyroidism.

V usage is TRBV10-3 and J usage is TRBJ1-1, with D hard to call. Per the germline V gene, CDR1 is ENHRY and CDR2 is SYGVKD. The CDR3 has 14 residues. Trimming pared 8 bases from V and 4 bases from J, leaving 17 bases between. CDR3 DNA sequence: TGTGCCATCTCCGCCCCGGAGAGGGCCACTGAAGCTTTCTTT. It is translated as CAISAPERATEAFF.

The rearrangement links TRBV24-1 to TRBJ2-7, with 12 bases lining up with TRBD2. The germline V gene has CDR1 KGHDR and CDR2 SFDVKD. Germline trimming cut 6 bases from V and 4 bases from J; bases unmatched to any gene: 9. The length of the CDR3 is 16 residues. The CDR3 region is CATSPPPTSGSYEQYF. CDR3 coding DNA: TGTGCCACCAGTCCTCCCCCGACTAGCGGGAGTTACGAGCAGTACTTC.

The chain joins TRBV2 to TRBJ1-2, with TRBD1 identical over 9 bases. Germline V gene lookup returns CDR1 SNHLY and CDR2 FYNNEI. Trimming removed 5 bases from V and 5 bases from J; junction bases left unmatched: 12. The CDR3 length is 16 residues. The CDR3 loop reads CASSYPTGGGWYGYTF. The CDR3 DNA reads TGTGCCAGCAGTTACCCCACAGGGGGCGGATGGTATGGCTACACCTTC.

This clonotype occurred many times. The chain combines TRBV10-3 with TRBJ1-4, with D hard to call. V was trimmed by 4 bases and J by 14 bases, leaving 14 bases between them. The germline CDR1 and CDR2 sequences are ENHRY and SYGVKD. The CDR3 spans 12 residues. As DNA, the CDR3 is TGTGCCATCAGTGGTTCAGGAACCAATCTGTTTTTT. Encoded protein: CAISGSGTNLFF.

This sequence joins TRBV5-1 and TRBJ1-2; tentatively, D is TRBD1 (5 bases). Trimming left V 0 bases short and J 7 bases short, with 13 bases between. The CDR3 length is 14 residues. Germline CDR1 and CDR2: SGHRS and YFSETQ. The CDR3 loop reads CASSLEGQFGGYTF. For the CDR3, the DNA is TGCGCCAGCAGCTTGGAGGGGCAGTTCGGTGGCTACACCTTC.

The chain couples TRBV19 to TRBJ2-1; 14 bases are a match to TRBD2. This CDR3 region has 17 residues. V trimming: 3 bases; J trimming: 6 bases; junction bases outside the gene matches: 7. CDR1 is LNHDA and CDR2 is SQIVND in the germline V gene (reference sequence). The CDR3: CASSIGLAGGLGNEQFF. Written as DNA, the CDR3 is TGTGCCAGTAGTATCGGACTAGCGGGAGGTCTGGGCAATGAGCAGTTCTTC.

This clonotype was recorded at least ten times. The chain joins TRBV6-1 to TRBJ1-5; D unclear. The CDR3 covers 15 residues. Germline V gene sequence: CDR1 MNHNS, CDR2 SASEGT. Between the trimmed V and J ends, which lost 3 bases and 1 base, there was a span of 10 bases. In DNA form, the CDR3 reads TGTGCCAGCAGTGACCGAGAGCACAGCAATCAGCCCCAGCATTTT. It is translated as CASSDREHSNQPQHF.

In regard to this clonotype: This may arise from a read error, as a much more abundant clone is one base away. This chain joins TRBV6-1 and TRBJ1-1, with TRBD1 matching 8 bases. The CDR3 length is 14 residues. Germline V lookup: CDR1 MNHNS, CDR2 SASEGT. The CDR3 loop reads CASRFRGLNTEAIF. DNA for the CDR3: TGTGCCAGCAGGTTCAGGGGGCTGAACACTGAAGCTATCTTT.

This rearrangement joins TRBV2 to TRBJ2-7; 11 nucleotides line up with TRBD2. Germline loops: CDR1 SNHLY, CDR2 FYNNEI. Losses at the gene ends were 8 bases for V and 3 bases for J; bases not matched to a gene: 3. CDR3 length: 13 amino acids. The CDR3 DNA follows: TGTGCCAGCCCGGGACTAGCGGTCTACGAGCAGTACTTC. This codes for CASPGLAVYEQYF.

V and J are TRBV10-3 and TRBJ1-6; no definite D call. This CDR3 is 13 amino acids long. Germline CDR1 is ENHRY and CDR2 is SYGVKD. With 5 bases removed from V and 8 bases from J, the gap between germline ends came to 10 bases. The CDR3 spells CAISPGSYSPLHF. CDR3 nucleotide sequence: TGTGCCATCAGTCCGGGTAGTTATTCACCCCTCCACTTT.

This clonotype has more than one count but fewer than ten. Just one base apart from a much larger clone, this may be a read error. This chain connects TRBV24-1 to TRBJ2-2, with D possibly TRBD1 on 5 matching bases. Germline CDR1 KGHDR, CDR2 SFDVKD. The length of the CDR3 is 16 residues. CDR3 amino acids: CATGDSAQGDTGELFF. CDR3 coding DNA: TGTGCCACCGGTGACTCAGCCCAGGGTGACACCGGGGAGCTGTTTTTT.

The chain links TRBV29-1 to TRBJ2-7, with 13 bases matching TRBD2. V dropped 8 bases and J dropped 4; count of bases not matched to a gene: 8. Per germline, CDR1 SQVTM and CDR2 ANQGSEA. The CDR3 is 14 residues long. Here the CDR3 reads CSLRLAGGSYEQYF. CDR3 nucleotides: TGCAGCCTCCGACTAGCGGGAGGTTCATACGAGCAGTACTTC.

This clonotype has more than one count but fewer than ten. The chain links TRBV5-1 to TRBJ1-2; 8 nucleotides match TRBD1. CDR3 length: 15 amino acids. V was clipped by 0 bases and J by 4 bases; unmatched bases: 5. The V gene's germline CDR1 is SGHRS and CDR2 YFSETQ. CDR3 amino acids: CASSLVQDRAYGYTF. The CDR3, as DNA: TGCGCCAGCAGCTTGGTCCAGGACAGGGCCTATGGCTACACCTTC.

As regards this clonotype: A much larger clone is a single base away; this may be a read error. The chain carries TRBV7-9 and TRBJ2-7, with D unresolved. Germline CDR1 is SEHNR and CDR2 is FQNEAQ (reference sequence). This CDR3 region has 13 residues. The CDR3 reads CASSLISSYERYF. The CDR3 coding sequence is TGTGCCAGCAGCTTGATTAGTTCCTACGAGCGGTACTTC.

CDR3 loop: CASRRRRQNTGELFF. The CDR3 region has the DNA TGTGCCAGCAGGCGGAGGCGGCAGAACACCGGGGAGCTGTTTTTT. The rearrangement links TRBV6-5 to TRBJ2-2, with a weak D call TRBD2 (5 bases). This CDR3 spans 15 amino acids. V lost 6 bases, J lost 1 base, and 12 bases lay in between. Germline CDR1 reads MNHEY; CDR2 reads SVGAGI.

The genes are TRBV2 and TRBJ1-4; 7 nucleotides line up with TRBD1. The CDR3 extends over 16 amino acids. From germline, CDR1 is SNHLY and CDR2 FYNNEI. V lost 9 bases and J lost 5; bases outside the gene matches: 15. This CDR3 is CASGPPRDRANEKLFF. In nucleotides, the CDR3 is TGTGCCAGTGGTCCTCCCCGAGACAGGGCGAATGAAAAACTGTTTTTT.

The table lists this clonotype with many counts. The chain has TRBV11-3 and TRBJ2-7; 12 nucleotides agree with TRBD1. J was trimmed by 5 bases and V by 7 bases; bases with no gene match: 9. Looked up from germline, CDR1 is SGHNT and CDR2 is YENEEA. The CDR3 has 15 amino acids. The CDR3 sequence: CASNPGQGASNEQYF. The CDR3, as DNA: TGTGCCAGCAACCCGGGACAGGGGGCGAGCAACGAGCAGTACTTC.

This clonotype was seen repeatedly, ten times or more. This chain joins TRBV7-2 and TRBJ1-5; 12 bases fit TRBD1. Trimming removed 5 bases from V and 7 bases from J; junction bases left unmatched: 6. CDR1 is SGHTA, CDR2 FQGNSA, per germline. This CDR3 is 15 amino acids long. The CDR3 sequence: CASSHAGTGGQPQHF. CDR3 nucleotide sequence: TGTGCCAGCAGCCATGCCGGGACAGGGGGCCAGCCCCAGCATTTT.

This clonotype was seen ten or more times. This sequence joins TRBV28 and TRBJ1-2; no firm D call. The CDR3 consists of 14 residues. V was trimmed by 4 bases and J by 1 base, leaving 10 bases between them. Germline V lookup: CDR1 MDHEN, CDR2 SYDVKM. CDR3 amino acids: CASSYSPDNYGYTF. The CDR3 nucleotides read TGTGCCAGCAGTTATTCTCCAGATAACTATGGCTACACCTTC.

The rearrangement joins TRBV4-1 to TRBJ2-5; D uncertain. TRBJ2-1 explains the end of the DNA better; the J call may be wrong. From germline, CDR1 is MGHRA and CDR2 YSYEKL. The CDR3 runs to 13 residues. CDR3 sequence reads: CASSQGGRPEQFF. The CDR3 coding sequence is TGCGCCAGCAGCCAAGGTGGCCGGCCCGAGCAGTTCTTC.

This rearrangement joins TRBV7-9 to TRBJ1-6; D remains ambiguous. The CDR3 has 13 residues. Germline CDR1 and CDR2: SEHNR and FQNEAQ (reference sequence). V dropped 7 bases and J dropped 7 bases, with 11 bases sitting between them. The CDR3: CASTPAANSPLHF. The CDR3 nucleotides are TGTGCCAGCACCCCTGCCGCAAATTCACCCCTCCACTTT. The variable domain in full, completed from reference TRBV7-9 and TRBJ1-6, reads DTGVSQNPRHKITKRGQNVTFRCDPISEHNRLYWYRQTLGQGPEFLTYFQNEAQLEKSRLLSDRFSAERPKGSFSTLEIQRTEQGDSAMYLCASTPAANSPLHFGNGTRLTVT.

The chain recombines TRBV12-3 or TRBV12-4 with TRBJ2-3; the D is unclear. This CDR3 contains 12 residues. Trimming took 6 bases from V and 6 from J, leaving 10 bases between them. The CDR3 reads CASSPPRDTQYF. DNA for the CDR3: TGTGCCAGCAGCCCCCCCCGCGATACGCAGTATTTT.

CDR3 sequence (DNA): TGTGCCAGCAGACCCGCTCGGACTAGCGGGGCCTACGAGCAGTACTTC. Its translation: CASRPARTSGAYEQYF. This chain uses TRBV19 with TRBJ2-7; 12 nucleotides match TRBD2. The CDR3 spans 16 residues. Germline CDR1 and CDR2: LNHDA and SQIVND (reference sequence). The V gene end was trimmed by 9 bases and the J gene end by 2 bases; junction bases not matched to a gene: 11. Combining the CDR3 with reference TRBV19 and TRBJ2-7 gives the whole variable domain DGGITQSPKYLFRKEGQNVTLSCEQNLNHDAMYWYRQDPGQGLRLIYYSQIVNDFQKGDIAEGYSVSREKKESFPLTVTSAQKNPTAFYLCASRPARTSGAYEQYFGPGTRLTVT.

This clonotype was recorded many times. This chain joins TRBV6-5 and TRBJ1-4, with a weak D call TRBD1 (5 bases). This CDR3 is built from 15 residues. The V end was cut by 6 bases, the J end by 0 bases, with 11 bases between. CDR1 is MNHEY, CDR2 SVGAGI, per germline. The CDR3: CASSQATATNEKLFF. DNA for the CDR3: TGTGCCAGCAGCCAGGCGACAGCAACTAATGAAAAACTGTTTTTT.

This clonotype was seen once. Given a much more abundant clone one base away, this may be a read error. The V call is TRBV6-9, the J call TRBJ2-7; D is undetermined. Germline V gives CDR1 MNHGY, CDR2 SVAAGI. The CDR3 extends over 13 amino acids. DNA of the CDR3: TGTGCCAGCAGAGAGATGGCTGGAGACGAGCAGTGCTTC. It translates to CASREMAGDEQCF.